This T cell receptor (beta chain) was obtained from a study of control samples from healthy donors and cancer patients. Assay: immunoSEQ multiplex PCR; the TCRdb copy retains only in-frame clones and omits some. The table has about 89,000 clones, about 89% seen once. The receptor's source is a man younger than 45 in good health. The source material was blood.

The CDR3 region has the DNA TGTGCCAGCAGCTTAGGGAATAGGGACGCAGATACGCAGTATTTT. Its protein is CASSLGNRDADTQYF. J is TRBJ2-3 and V is TRBV7-9; either TRBD1 or TRBD2 may supply D (5 bases each). The CDR3 covers 15 residues. Germline V gene data show CDR1 as SEHNR and CDR2 as FQNEAQ (reference sequence). V was clipped by 1 base and J by 4 bases, with 12 bases between them.